This T cell receptor beta chain was sequenced during a study of T cells in Graves' hyperthyroidism and ophthalmopathy (dated by TCRdb to between 2019 and 2020). Regarding the research as a whole: Peripheral blood samples were taken at initial diagnosis, before any treatment was given. To identify distinguishing TCR V-J signatures, a discovery cohort of some 99 patients was used, comprising 40 to 45 with Graves' ophthalmopathy and some 60 with stable Graves' hyperthyroidism. Prospective prediction of ophthalmopathy was tested in an independent validation cohort consisting of 18 hyperthyroidism patients and around 16 patients who later progressed to ophthalmopathy. For training and testing, the approximately 97 patients in the discovery cohort were randomly divided in a 7:3 ratio. The study also compared thyroid tissue and blood T-cell repertoires from several Graves' hyperthyroidism patients. After blood sampling, hyperthyroidism patients were treated with methimazole at a starting dose of 30 mg daily, and ophthalmopathy patients were treated with high-dose intravenous methylprednisolone. The paper describes TCR Vbeta CDR3 sequencing of around 130 peripheral blood samples, made up of under 50 ophthalmopathy patients, around 73 hyperthyroidism patients and some 17 progressor patients. Findings and caveats that apply to the study as a whole: No statistical method was used to fix the sample size in advance, and group allocation was not hidden from the investigators. Blood samples also contained most of the expanded thyroid clonotypes (frequency above 0.001), which suggests that blood repertoires may reflect thyroid immune responses. In validation, the model predicted progression to ophthalmopathy a median of around 6.5 months before onset, with over 55% sensitivity and 72.22% specificity. A model built on a 13 V-J signature distinguished ophthalmopathy from stable hyperthyroidism, reaching about 88% sensitivity and under 84% specificity in cross-validation and 80%/75% in testing.

In the ophthalmopathy patients, disease was moderately to severely active, with a Clinical Activity Score of 3 or more, a NOSPECS grade of 4 or more, and a duration of less than 3 months. The study excluded patients with uncontrolled infections, other autoimmune diseases, pregnancy or lactation. Diagnoses were established on the basis of clinical symptoms, serum thyroxine and TRAb, thyroid ultrasound, and orbital computed tomography. Ficoll-Paque density gradient centrifugation was used to isolate PBMCs from around 10 ml of fresh peripheral blood. Trizol reagent was used to extract total RNA, and RNA quality was then checked on an Agilent 2100 Bioanalyzer. The V and J ends are trimmed by 4 bases and 5 bases, leaving 21 bases between them. The CDR3 runs 17 residues from the cysteine to the phenylalanine. Just CDR3 DNA is preserved here, 51 bases in frame from base 1. The germline V gene encodes CDR1 SQVTM and CDR2 ANQGSEA.

About this clonotype: This clone's antigen is unknown. The input lacks base qualities; no much larger clone sits a single base away.

TCR beta CDR3 regions were amplified from RNA transcripts. The first round of RT-PCR for the TCR CDR3 was performed with the HTBI primer set and the Qiagen OneStep RT-PCR kit. Libraries were constructed in a second round of multiplex PCR, after which size selection and purification were carried out. Paired-end sequencing of the libraries was performed with 100 bp reads on an Illumina HiSeq2000. On the authors' methods: SOAPnuke was used to process the raw data, throwing out any read that contained adapters or uncalled bases, had a mean Phred below 15, or lacked an exact constant-primer or identifier match. COPE v1.2.5 was used to merge the high-quality paired reads, and each unique nucleotide sequence was defined as a clonotype. MiTCR v1.1 was used to align clonotypes to the IMGT TRBV, TRBD and TRBJ reference segments. Only V-J combinations with frequency above 0.0001, covering 99.2% of repertoires, were analysed. A TCS score was defined as the ratio between F50 (clonal expansion) and ExV (chaos), using BLOSUM62-based TCRdist between CDR3 peptides within each V-J. Welch's t-statistics and random forest reduced roughly 530 V-J features to 13, which were used in a naive Bayes classifier (R e1071). The Morisita-Horn index was used to measure how similar the thyroid and blood repertoires were. TCRdb redid the processing of the public reads, applying fastp at Q25 and MiXCR, and retained in-frame beta chains. A single entry per CDR3 protein holds the most common genes and DNA from its merged rows. The V and J calls were determined by TCRdb, not by the authors. The sample has 50,000 to 75,000 distinct CDR3 sequences on record, around 50% of them singletons. The leading ten clones occupy 9.5% to 15% of the sample.

The clonotype was recovered from a young woman with Graves' ophthalmopathy. The chain is assembled from TRBV29-1 and TRBJ2-6; the D gene is perhaps TRBD1, from 5 matching bases. Sequencing input: blood. The CDR3 protein is CSVASGRMTAWANVLTF. The nucleotides read TGCAGCGTTGCTAGTGGACGGATGACAGCTTGGGCCAACGTCCTGACTTTC.